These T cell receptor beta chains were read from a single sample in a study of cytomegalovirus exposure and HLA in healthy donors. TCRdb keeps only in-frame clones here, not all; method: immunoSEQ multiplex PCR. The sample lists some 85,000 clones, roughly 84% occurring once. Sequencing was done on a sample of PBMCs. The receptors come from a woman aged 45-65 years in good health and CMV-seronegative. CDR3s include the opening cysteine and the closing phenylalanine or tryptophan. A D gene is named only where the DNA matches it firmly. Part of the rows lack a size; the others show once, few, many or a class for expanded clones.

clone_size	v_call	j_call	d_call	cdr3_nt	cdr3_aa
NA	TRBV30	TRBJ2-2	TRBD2	TGTGCCTGGAGTAGCGGGGGGGCGGCCGGGGAGCTGTTTTTT	CAWSSGGAAGELFF
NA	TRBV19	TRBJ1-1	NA	TGTGCCAGTAGTGTATGGACAGCTGCCGACACTGAAGCTTTCTTT	CASSVWTAADTEAFF
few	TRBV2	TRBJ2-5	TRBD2	TGTGCCAGCAGTAGGGAGACTAGCGGGGGAGATGAGACCCAGTACTTC	CASSRETSGGDETQYF
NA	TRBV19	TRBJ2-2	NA	TGTGCCAGTCGATCAGACATAACCCCCGGGGAGCTGTTTTTT	CASRSDITPGELFF
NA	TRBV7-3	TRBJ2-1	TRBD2	TGTGCCAGCAGCCAGCTAGCGGGGGGGCTCAATGAGCAGTTCTTC	CASSQLAGGLNEQFF
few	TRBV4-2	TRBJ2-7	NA	TGTGCCAGCAGCCAAGCCTTACAGGCAGGGGACGAGCAGTACTTC	CASSQALQAGDEQYF
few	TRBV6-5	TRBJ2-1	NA	TGTGCCAGCAGTCCGGGGAGCTCCTACAATGAGCAGTTCTTC	CASSPGSSYNEQFF
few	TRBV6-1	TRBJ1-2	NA	TGTGCCGCACCCGATGGCAGGGACATCTATGGCTACACCTTC	CAAPDGRDIYGYTF
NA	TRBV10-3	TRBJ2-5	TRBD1	TGTGCCATCAGTGAGGCACAGGGGGCGTTTCCGGAGACCCAGTACTTC	CAISEAQGAFPETQYF
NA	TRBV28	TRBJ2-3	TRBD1	TGTGCCAGCAGTTTACCTACCGGACAGGGGGTTTTCACAGATACGCAGTATTTT	CASSLPTGQGVFTDTQYF
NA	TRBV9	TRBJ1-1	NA	TGTGCCGGCAGCGTAGGTCCAGGGAACACTGAAGCTTTCTTT	CAGSVGPGNTEAFF
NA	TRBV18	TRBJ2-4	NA	TGTGCCAGCTCACCACTGTATCAGGGAAACATTCAGTACTTC	CASSPLYQGNIQYF
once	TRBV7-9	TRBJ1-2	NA	TGTGCCAGCAGCTTAGCCCGATTACGGGATGGCTACACCTTC	CASSLARLRDGYTF
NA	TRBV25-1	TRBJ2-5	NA	TGTGCCAGCAGTGGCTACTCACGACAGTTAGAGACCCAGTACTTC	CASSGYSRQLETQYF
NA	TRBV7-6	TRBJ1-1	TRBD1	TGTGCCAGCAGCCCTGCTCCGGGACAGGGTACTGAAGCTTTCTTT	CASSPAPGQGTEAFF
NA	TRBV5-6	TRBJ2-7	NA	TGTGCCAGCAGCATAGGACAGCTCATTAGCTCCTACGAGCAGTACTTC	CASSIGQLISSYEQYF
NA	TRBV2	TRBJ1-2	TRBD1	TGTGCCAGCAGTGAAGCTAAGACAGGGGACGGCTACACCTTC	CASSEAKTGDGYTF
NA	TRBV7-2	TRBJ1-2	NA	TGTGCCAGCAGCTTAGCCTCACAGGGCTCCTATGGCTACACCTTC	CASSLASQGSYGYTF
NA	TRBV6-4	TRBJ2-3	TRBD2	TGTGCCAGCAGTGAACTAGCGGGGACCACAGATACGCAGTATTTT	CASSELAGTTDTQYF
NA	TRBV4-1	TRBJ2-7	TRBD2	TGCGCCAGCACCCCCTCCCAGGCTAGCGGGAGTTACGAGCAGTACTTC	CASTPSQASGSYEQYF
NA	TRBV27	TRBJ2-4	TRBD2	TGTGCCAGCAGTTTATCTAGCGGGGTAGCCAAAAACATTCAGTACTTC	CASSLSSGVAKNIQYF
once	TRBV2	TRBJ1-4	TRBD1	TGTGCCGGGGCAAAGGACAGGGGGGACGAAAAACTGTTTTTT	CAGAKDRGDEKLFF
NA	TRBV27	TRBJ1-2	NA	TGTGCCAGCATAGGAACCGACAGGTTCAATAACTATGGCTACACCTTC	CASIGTDRFNNYGYTF
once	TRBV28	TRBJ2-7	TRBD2	TGTGCCAGCAGTTTCATCGCGGGGGAACCCTACGAGCAGTACTTC	CASSFIAGEPYEQYF
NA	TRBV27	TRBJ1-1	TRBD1	TGTGCCAGCAGCCGAGGCCTCGAAAGGACAGGGAGGATGAACACTGAAGCTTTCTTT	CASSRGLERTGRMNTEAFF
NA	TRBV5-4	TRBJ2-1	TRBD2	TGTGCCAGCAGCCCCAAAGATCCGGGAGGGCTGAAAAATGAGCAGTTCTTC	CASSPKDPGGLKNEQFF
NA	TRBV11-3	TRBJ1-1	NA	TGTGCCAGCAGCTTCGGCCAGGAGAACACTGAAGCTTTCTTT	CASSFGQENTEAFF
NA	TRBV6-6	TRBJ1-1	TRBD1	TGTGCCAGCAGTACTCGACAGGGTGTTGTATACACTGAAGCTTTCTTT	CASSTRQGVVYTEAFF
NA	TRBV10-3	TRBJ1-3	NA	TGTGCCATCAGTGAGTCCAGCTCTGGAAACACCATATATTTT	CAISESSSGNTIYF
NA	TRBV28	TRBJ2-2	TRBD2	TGTGCCAGCAGTTTAACTAGCGGGAGGGACACCGGGGAGCTGTTTTTT	CASSLTSGRDTGELFF
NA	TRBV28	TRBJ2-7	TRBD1	TGTGCCAGCAGTTTATCGCCGGGACAGGTGTCCTACGAGCAGTACTTC	CASSLSPGQVSYEQYF
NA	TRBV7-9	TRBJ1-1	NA	TGTGCCAGCAGCTTAAGAGGCTCCAACTACGAAGCTTTCTTT	CASSLRGSNYEAFF
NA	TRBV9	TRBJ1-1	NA	TGTGCCAGCAGCGAACAGGTCGAGGTTATGAACACTGAAGCTTTCTTT	CASSEQVEVMNTEAFF
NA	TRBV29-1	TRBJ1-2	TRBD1	TGCAGCGTTGAAGAGGACAGGCCCCGGATAGGCTACACCTTC	CSVEEDRPRIGYTF
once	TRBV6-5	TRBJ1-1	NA	TGTGCCAGCAGTTACTCGGCGGGAAACACTGAAGCTTTCTTT	CASSYSAGNTEAFF
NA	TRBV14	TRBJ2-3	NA	TGTGCCAGCAGCCAAGATGCGGGACGGGGGACAGATACGCAGTATTTT	CASSQDAGRGTDTQYF
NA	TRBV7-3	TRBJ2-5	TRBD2	TGTGCCAGCAGAGAAAGCGGGAGTGAGACCCAGTACTTC	CASRESGSETQYF
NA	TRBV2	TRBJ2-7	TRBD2	TGTGCCAGCGGGGCGCCCCTAGCGGGAGGGCCATCCTACGAGCAGTACTTC	CASGAPLAGGPSYEQYF
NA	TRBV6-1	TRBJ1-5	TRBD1	TGTGCCAGCAGTAGGGACAGGGGCTGGCAGCCCCAGCATTTT	CASSRDRGWQPQHF
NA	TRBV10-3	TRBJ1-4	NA	TGTGCCATCAGCCGACCCGGGATAAGTGAAAAACTGTTTTTT	CAISRPGISEKLFF
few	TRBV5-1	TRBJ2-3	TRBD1	TGCGCCAGCAGCTTGGGGGACAGGGAGCCAGATACGCAGTATTTT	CASSLGDREPDTQYF
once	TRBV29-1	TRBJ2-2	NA	TGCAGCGCCCGACAAGGTGGGAGTAACACCGGGGAGCTGTTTTTT	CSARQGGSNTGELFF
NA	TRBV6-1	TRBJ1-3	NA	TGTGCCAGTAGGGAGAGCCTTGGAAACACCATATATTTT	CASRESLGNTIYF
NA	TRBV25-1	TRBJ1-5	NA	TGTGCCAGCAGTCCGACAGAGGCCTTGGGCAATCAGCCCCAGCATTTT	CASSPTEALGNQPQHF
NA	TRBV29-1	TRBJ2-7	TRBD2	TGCAGCGTTGTCGCGGGGAGGGTCTACGAGCAGTACTTC	CSVVAGRVYEQYF
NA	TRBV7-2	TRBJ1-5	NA	TGTGCCAGCAGCTTATCCGGGGGGGGTCAGCCCCAGCATTTT	CASSLSGGGQPQHF
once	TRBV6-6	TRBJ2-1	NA	TGTGCCAGCAATCCGGACACATCCTACAATGAGCAGTTCTTC	CASNPDTSYNEQFF
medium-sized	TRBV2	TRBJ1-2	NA	TGTGCCAGCAGTGAGATAGACTATGGCTACACCTTC	CASSEIDYGYTF
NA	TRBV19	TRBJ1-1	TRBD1	TGTGCCAGTAGCCTTAGGGGACAGGGGTACGCTGAAGCTTTCTTT	CASSLRGQGYAEAFF
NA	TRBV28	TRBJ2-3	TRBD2	TGTGCCAGCAGCATCTCCATAGCGGGAGGGATGGATACGCAGTATTTT	CASSISIAGGMDTQYF
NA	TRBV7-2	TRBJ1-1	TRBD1	TGTGCCAGCAGCCCCGGACAGGGTATGAACACTGAAGCTTTCTTT	CASSPGQGMNTEAFF
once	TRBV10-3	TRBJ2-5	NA	TGTGCCATCAGTGAGTCGAAGGGGATGGAGACCCAGTACTTC	CAISESKGMETQYF
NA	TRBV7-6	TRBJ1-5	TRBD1	TGTGCCAGCAGCCTGGGACAGGGGGCTTATAGCAATCAGCCCCAGCATTTT	CASSLGQGAYSNQPQHF
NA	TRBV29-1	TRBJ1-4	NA	TGCAGCGTCCACGACAGCACTAATGAAAAACTGTTTTTT	CSVHDSTNEKLFF